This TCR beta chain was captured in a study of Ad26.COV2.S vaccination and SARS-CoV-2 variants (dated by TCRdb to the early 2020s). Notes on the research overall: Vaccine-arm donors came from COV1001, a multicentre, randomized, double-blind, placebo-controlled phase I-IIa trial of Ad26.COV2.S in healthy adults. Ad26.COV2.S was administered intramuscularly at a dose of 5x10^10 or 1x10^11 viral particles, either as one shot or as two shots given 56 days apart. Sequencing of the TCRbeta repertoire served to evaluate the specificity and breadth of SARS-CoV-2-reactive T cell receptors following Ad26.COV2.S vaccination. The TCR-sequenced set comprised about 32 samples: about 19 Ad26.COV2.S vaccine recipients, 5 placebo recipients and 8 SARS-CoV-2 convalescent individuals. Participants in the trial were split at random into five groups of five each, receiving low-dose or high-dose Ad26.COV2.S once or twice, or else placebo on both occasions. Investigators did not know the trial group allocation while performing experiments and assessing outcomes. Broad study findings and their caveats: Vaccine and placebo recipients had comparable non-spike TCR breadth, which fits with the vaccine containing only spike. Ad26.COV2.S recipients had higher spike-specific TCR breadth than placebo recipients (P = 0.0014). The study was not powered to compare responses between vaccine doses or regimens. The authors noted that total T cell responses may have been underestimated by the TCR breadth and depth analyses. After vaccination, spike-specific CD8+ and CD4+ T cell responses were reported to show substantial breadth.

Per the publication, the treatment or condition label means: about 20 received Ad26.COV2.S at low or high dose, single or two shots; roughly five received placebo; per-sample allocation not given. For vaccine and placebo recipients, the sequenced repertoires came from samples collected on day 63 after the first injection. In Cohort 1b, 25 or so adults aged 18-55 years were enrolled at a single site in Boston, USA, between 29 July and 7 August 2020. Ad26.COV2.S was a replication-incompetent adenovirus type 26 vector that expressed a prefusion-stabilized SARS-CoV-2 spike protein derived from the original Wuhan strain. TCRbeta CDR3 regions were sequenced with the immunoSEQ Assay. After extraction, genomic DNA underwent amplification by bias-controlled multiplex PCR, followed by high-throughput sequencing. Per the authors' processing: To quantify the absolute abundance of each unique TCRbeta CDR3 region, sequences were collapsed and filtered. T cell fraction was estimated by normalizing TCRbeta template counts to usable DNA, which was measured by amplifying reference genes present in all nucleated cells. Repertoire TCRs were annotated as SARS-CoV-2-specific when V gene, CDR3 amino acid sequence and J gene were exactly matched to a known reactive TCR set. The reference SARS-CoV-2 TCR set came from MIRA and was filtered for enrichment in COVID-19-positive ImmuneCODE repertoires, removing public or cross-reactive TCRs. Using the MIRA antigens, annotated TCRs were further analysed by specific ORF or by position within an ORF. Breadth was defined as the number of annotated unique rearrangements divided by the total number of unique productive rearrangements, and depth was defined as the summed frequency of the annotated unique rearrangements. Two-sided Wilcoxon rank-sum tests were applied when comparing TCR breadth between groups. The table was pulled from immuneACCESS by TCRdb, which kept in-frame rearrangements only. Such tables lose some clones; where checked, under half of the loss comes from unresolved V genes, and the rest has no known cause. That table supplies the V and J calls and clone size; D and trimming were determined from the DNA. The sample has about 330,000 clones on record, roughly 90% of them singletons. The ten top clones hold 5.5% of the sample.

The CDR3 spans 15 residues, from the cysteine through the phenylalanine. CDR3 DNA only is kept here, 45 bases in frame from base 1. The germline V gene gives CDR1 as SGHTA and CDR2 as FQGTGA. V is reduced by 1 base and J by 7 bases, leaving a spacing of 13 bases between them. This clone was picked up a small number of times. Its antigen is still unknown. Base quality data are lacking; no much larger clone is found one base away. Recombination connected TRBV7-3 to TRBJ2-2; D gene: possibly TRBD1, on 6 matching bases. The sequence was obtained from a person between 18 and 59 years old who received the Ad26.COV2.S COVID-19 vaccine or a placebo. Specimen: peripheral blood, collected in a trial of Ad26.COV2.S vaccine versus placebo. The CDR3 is CASSLIQGSRGELFF. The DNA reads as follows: TGTGCCAGCAGCTTAATACAGGGCTCCCGCGGGGAGCTGTTTTTT.